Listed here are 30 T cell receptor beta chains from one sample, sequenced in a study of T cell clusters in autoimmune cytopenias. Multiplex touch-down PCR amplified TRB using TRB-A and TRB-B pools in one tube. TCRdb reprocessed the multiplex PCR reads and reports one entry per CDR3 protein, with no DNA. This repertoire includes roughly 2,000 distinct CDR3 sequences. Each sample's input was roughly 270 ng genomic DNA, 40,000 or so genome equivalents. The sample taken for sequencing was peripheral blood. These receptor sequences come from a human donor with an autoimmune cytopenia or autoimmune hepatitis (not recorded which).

CDR3 sequence: CASSSHYGRYEQYF. The rearrangement uses TRBV7-9 and TRBJ2-7. Germline CDR1 SEHNR, CDR2 FQNEAQ (reference sequence). The CDR3 runs to 14 residues.

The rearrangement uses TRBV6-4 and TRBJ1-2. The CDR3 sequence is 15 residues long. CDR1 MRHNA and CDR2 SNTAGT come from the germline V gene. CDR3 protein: CASSFDRTARYGYTF.

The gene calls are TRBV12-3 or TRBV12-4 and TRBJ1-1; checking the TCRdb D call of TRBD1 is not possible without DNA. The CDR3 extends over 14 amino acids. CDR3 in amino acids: CASRRGAGNTEAFF.

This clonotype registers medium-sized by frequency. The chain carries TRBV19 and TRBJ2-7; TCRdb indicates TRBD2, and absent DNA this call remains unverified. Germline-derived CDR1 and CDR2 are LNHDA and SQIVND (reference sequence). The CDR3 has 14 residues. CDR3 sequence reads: CASSIRDWRKEQYF.

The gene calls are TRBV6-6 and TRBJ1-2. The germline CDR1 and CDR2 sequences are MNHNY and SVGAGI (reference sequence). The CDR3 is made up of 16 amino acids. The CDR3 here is CASSDHGVGRVYGYTF.

The chain's CDR3 is CATSPSGNTGELFF. This chain connects TRBV24-1 to TRBJ2-2. CDR1 KGHDR and CDR2 SFDVKD come from the germline V gene. The CDR3 length is 14 residues.

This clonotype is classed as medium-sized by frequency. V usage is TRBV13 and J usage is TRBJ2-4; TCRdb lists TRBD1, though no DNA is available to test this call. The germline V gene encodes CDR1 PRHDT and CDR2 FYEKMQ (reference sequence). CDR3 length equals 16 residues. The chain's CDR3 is CASSPWDRETKNIQYF.

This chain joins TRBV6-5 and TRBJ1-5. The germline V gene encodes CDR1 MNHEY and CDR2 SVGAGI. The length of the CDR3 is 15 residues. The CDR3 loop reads CASSSSRGEGQPQHF.

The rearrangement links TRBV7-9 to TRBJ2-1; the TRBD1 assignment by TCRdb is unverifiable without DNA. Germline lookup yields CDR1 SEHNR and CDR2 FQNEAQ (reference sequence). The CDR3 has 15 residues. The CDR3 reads CASSPLGGGGDEQFF.

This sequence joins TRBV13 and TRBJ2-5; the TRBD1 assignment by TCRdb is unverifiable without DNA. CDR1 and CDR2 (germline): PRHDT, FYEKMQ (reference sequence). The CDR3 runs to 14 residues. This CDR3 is CATTRQLRQETQYF.

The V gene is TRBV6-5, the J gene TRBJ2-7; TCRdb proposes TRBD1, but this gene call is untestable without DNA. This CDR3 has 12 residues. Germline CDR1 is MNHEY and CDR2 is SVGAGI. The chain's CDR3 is CASSSHREEQYF.

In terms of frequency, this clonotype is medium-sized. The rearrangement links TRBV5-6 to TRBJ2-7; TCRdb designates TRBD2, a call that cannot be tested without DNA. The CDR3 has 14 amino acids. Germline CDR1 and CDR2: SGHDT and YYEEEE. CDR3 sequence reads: CASSLLAGGPEQYF. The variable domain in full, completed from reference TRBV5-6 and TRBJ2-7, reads DAGVTQSPTHLIKTRGQQVTLRCSPKSGHDTVSWYQQALGQGPQFIFQYYEEEERQRGNFPDRFSGHQFPNYSSELNVNALLLGDSALYLCASSLLAGGPEQYFGPGTRLTVT.

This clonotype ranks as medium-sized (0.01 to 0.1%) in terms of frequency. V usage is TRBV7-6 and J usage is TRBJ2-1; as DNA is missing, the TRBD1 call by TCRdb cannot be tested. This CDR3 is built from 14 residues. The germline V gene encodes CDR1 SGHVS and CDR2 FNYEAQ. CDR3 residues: CASSSHQGDNEQFF.

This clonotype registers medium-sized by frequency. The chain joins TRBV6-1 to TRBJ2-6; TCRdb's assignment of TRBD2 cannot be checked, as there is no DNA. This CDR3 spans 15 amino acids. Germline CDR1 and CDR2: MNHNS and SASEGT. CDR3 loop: CASSVEEFGANVLTF.

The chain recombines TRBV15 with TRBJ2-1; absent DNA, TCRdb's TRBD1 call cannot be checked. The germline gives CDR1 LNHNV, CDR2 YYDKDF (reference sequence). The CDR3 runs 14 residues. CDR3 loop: CATSSEVGATGQFF.

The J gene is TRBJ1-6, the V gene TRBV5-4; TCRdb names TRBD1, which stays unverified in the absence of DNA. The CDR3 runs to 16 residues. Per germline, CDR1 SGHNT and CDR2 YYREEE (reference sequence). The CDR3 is CASSFGGAVHNSPLHF.

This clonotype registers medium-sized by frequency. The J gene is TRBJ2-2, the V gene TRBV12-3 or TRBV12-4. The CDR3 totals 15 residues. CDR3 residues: CASILGQSLSGELFF.

CDR3 region: CASSRGDSVYF. The chain carries TRBV7-9 and TRBJ2-4; TCRdb picks TRBD2, but there is no DNA to check that call. This CDR3 region has 11 residues. Germline V lookup: CDR1 SEHNR, CDR2 FQNEAQ (reference sequence).

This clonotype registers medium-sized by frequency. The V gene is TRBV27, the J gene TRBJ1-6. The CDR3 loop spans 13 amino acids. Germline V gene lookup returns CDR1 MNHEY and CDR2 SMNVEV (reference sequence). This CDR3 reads CASSLSVSTPLHF.

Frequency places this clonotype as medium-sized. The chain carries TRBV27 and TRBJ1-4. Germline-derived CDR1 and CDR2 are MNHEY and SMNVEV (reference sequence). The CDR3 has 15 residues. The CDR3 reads CASSLSVGLREKLFF. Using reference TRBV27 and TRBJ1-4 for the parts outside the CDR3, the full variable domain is EAQVTQNPRYLITVTGKKLTVTCSQNMNHEYMSWYRQDPGLGLRQIYYSMNVEVTDKGDVPEGYKVSRKEKRNFPLILESPSPNQTSLYFCASSLSVGLREKLFFGSGTQLSVL.

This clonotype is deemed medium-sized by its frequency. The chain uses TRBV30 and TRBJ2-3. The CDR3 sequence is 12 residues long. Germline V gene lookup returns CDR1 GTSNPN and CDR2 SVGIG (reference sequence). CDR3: CAWSEGTDTQYF.

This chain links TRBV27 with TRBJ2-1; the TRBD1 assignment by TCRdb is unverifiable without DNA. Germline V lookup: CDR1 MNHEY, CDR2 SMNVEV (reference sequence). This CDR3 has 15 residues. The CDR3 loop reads CASSLSGTGYNEQFF.

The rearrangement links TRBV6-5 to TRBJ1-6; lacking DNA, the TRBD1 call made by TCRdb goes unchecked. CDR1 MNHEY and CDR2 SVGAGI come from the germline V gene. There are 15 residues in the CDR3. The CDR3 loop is CASSLLTAGNSPLHF.

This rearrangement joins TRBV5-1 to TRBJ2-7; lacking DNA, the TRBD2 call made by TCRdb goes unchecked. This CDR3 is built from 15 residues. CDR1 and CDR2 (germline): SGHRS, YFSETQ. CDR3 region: CASSRLLAGGYEQYF.

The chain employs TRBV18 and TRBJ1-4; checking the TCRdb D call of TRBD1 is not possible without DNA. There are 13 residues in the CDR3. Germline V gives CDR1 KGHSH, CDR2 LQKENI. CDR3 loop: CASHRERNEKLFF.

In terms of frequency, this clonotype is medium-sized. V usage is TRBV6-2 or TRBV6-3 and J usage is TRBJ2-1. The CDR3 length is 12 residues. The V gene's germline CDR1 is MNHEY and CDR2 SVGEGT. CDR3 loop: CASSFPQNEQFF.

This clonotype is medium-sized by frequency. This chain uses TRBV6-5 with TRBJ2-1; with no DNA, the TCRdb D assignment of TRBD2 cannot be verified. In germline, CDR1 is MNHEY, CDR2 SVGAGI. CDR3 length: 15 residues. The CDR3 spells CASSYGQRAYNEQFF.

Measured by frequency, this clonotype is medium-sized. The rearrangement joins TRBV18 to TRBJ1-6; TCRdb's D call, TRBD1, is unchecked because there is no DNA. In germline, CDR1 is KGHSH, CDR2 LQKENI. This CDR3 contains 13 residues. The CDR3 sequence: CASCREDLGALHF.

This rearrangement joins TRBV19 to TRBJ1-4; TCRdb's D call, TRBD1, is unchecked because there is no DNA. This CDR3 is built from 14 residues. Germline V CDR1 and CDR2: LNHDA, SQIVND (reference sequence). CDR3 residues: CASSIRQGNEKLFF.

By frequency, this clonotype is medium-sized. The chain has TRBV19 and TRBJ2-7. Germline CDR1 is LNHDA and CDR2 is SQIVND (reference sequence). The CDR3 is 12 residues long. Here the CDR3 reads CASSIGPYEQYF. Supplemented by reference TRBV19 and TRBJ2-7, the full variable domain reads DGGITQSPKYLFRKEGQNVTLSCEQNLNHDAMYWYRQDPGQGLRLIYYSQIVNDFQKGDIAEGYSVSREKKESFPLTVTSAQKNPTAFYLCASSIGPYEQYFGPGTRLTVT.